These 10 T cell receptor beta chains were all obtained from the same sample, sequenced in a study of cytomegalovirus exposure and HLA in healthy donors (dated by TCRdb to 2016 to 2017). The library was obtained by the immunoSEQ multiplex PCR assay. Held by TCRdb, this immuneACCESS table contains in-frame sequences only and omits some clones. Under half of the omission traces to an unresolved V gene where checked; the cause of the rest is unknown. The sample contains approximately 200,000 clones, 75% to 90% of them found a single time. The ten largest clones capture roughly 7% of the sample. The sequencing sample was made of PBMCs. The receptors were gathered from a man aged 18 to 30 in good health and CMV-seropositive.

The chain combines TRBV14 with TRBJ2-1; D not certain. V lost 1 base to trimming and J lost 8 bases, with 12 bases between them. Germline-derived CDR1 and CDR2 are SGHDN and FVKESK. This CDR3 is built from 14 residues. The CDR3 spells CASSQVTLADEQFF. DNA for the CDR3: TGTGCCAGCAGCCAAGTAACCCTCGCGGATGAGCAGTTCTTC.

The chain links TRBV28 to TRBJ2-7; 13 bases fit TRBD2. With 6 bases clipped from V and 6 bases from J, the junction kept 2 bases outside the gene matches. The CDR3 contains 13 residues. The germline V gene has CDR1 MDHEN and CDR2 SYDVKM. CDR3 residues: CASRRLAGGEQYF. CDR3 DNA: TGTGCCAGCAGAAGACTAGCGGGAGGCGAGCAGTACTTC.

The chain carries TRBV15 and TRBJ2-7; 9 bases fit TRBD2. Germline V gives CDR1 LNHNV, CDR2 YYDKDF (reference sequence). The V segment lost 1 base and the J segment 10 bases; nucleotides outside the gene matches: 5. This CDR3 has 13 amino acids. The CDR3 DNA reads TGTGCCACCAGCAGAGTAGCGGGAGAGCATCAGTACTTC. It specifies CATSRVAGEHQYF.

This rearrangement joins TRBV27 to TRBJ2-5, with D tentatively TRBD1 (5 bases). This CDR3 comprises 13 residues. Germline assignment: CDR1 MNHEY and CDR2 SMNVEV (reference sequence). V lost 1 base, J lost 3 bases, and 6 bases lay in between. CDR3 sequence: CASSLWGEETQYF. CDR3 bases: TGTGCCAGCAGTTTATGGGGCGAAGAGACCCAGTACTTC.

Only a few counts were recorded for this clone. V gene TRBV2 combines with J gene TRBJ2-5; unclear D gene. The CDR3 is 13 residues long. The V end was cut by 4 bases, the J end by 1 base, with 7 bases between. The germline V gene encodes CDR1 SNHLY and CDR2 FYNNEI. CDR3 sequence reads: CASSVAGQETQYF. The DNA for the CDR3 is TGTGCCAGCAGTGTAGCCGGCCAAGAGACCCAGTACTTC.

Points on this clone: This may arise from a read error, as a much more abundant clone is one base away. The V call is TRBV7-9, the J call TRBJ1-2; possible D gene TRBD1, 6 bases. The germline V and J ends were trimmed by 5 bases and 0 bases, with 7 bases remaining between them. Germline CDR1 is SEHNR and CDR2 is FQNEAQ (reference sequence). This CDR3 spans 13 amino acids. The CDR3: CASSPGANYGYTF. The CDR3 DNA sequence: TGTGCCAGCAGCCCAGGGGCTAACTATGGCTACACCTTC.

The rearrangement joins TRBV5-1 to TRBJ1-2; D unresolved. There are 15 residues in the CDR3. From germline, CDR1 is SGHRS and CDR2 YFSETQ. V lost 4 bases and J lost 0, with 13 bases in between. The CDR3 spells CASSQRGSPNYGYTF. CDR3 DNA: TGCGCCAGCAGCCAGCGAGGCTCACCTAACTATGGCTACACCTTC.

J is TRBJ2-1 and V is TRBV9, with 12 bases aligning to TRBD2. This CDR3 is 17 amino acids long. V was clipped by 4 bases and J by 8 bases; unmatched bases: 13. CDR1 SGDLS and CDR2 YYNGEE come from the germline V gene. The CDR3: CASSPDGTSGLLDEQFF. CDR3 nucleotides: TGTGCCAGCAGCCCAGATGGGACTAGCGGGCTCTTAGATGAGCAGTTCTTC.

CDR3 in DNA: TGTGCCAGCAGTGAACTAGCGGGAGTCGATACGCAGTATTTT. Residues: CASSELAGVDTQYF. The rearrangement joins TRBV6-4 to TRBJ2-3; TRBD2 matches 11 bases. CDR3 length equals 14 residues. CDR1 and CDR2 from the germline V gene are MRHNA and SNTAGT. Germline trimming cut 3 bases from V and 6 bases from J; bases unmatched to any gene: 2.

The V call is TRBV9, the J call TRBJ1-1; 7 bases are shared with TRBD1. CDR3 length: 15 residues. Germline loops: CDR1 SGDLS, CDR2 YYNGEE. Losses at the gene ends were 3 bases for V and 2 bases for J; bases not matched to a gene: 7. The DNA for the CDR3 is TGTGCCAGCAGCGGCAAAAACAGGGGAAACACTGAAGCTTTCTTT. This codes for CASSGKNRGNTEAFF.